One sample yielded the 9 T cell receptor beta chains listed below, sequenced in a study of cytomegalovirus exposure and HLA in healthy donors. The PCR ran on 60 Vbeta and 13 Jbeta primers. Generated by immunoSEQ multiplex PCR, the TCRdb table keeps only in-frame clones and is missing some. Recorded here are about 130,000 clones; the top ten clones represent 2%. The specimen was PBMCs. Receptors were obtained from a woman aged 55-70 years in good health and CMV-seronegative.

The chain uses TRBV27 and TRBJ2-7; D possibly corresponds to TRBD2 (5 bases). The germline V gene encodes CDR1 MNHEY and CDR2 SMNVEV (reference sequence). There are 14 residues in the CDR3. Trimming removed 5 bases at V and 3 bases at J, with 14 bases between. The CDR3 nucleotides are TGTGCCAGCAGTCCGGCGGACTTCTACTACGAGCAGTACTTC. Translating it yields CASSPADFYYEQYF.

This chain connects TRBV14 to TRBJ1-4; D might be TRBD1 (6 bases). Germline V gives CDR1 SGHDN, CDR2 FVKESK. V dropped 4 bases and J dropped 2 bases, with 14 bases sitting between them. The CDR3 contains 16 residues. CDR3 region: CASSRAGVVTNEKLFF. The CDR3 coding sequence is TGTGCCAGCAGCCGGGCAGGGGTGGTTACTAATGAAAAACTGTTTTTT.

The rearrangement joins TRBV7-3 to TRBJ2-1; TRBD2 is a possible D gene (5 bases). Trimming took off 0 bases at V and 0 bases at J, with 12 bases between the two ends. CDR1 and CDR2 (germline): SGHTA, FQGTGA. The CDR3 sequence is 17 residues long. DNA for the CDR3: TGTGCCAGCAGCTTAACGTTGGACTCCGGCTCCTACAATGAGCAGTTCTTC. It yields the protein CASSLTLDSGSYNEQFF.

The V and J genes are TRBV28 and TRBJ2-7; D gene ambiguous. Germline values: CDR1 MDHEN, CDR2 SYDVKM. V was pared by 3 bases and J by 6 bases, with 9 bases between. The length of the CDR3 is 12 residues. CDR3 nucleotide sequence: TGTGCCAGCAGTTTTCCCAGTGGCGAGCAGTACTTC. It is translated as CASSFPSGEQYF.

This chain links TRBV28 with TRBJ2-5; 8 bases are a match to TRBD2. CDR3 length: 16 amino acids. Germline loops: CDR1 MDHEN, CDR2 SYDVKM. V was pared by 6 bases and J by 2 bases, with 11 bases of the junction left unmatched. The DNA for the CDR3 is TGTGCCAGCAGGGGGGGAAGTAGCGGGGTACAAGAGACCCAGTACTTC. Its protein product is CASRGGSSGVQETQYF.

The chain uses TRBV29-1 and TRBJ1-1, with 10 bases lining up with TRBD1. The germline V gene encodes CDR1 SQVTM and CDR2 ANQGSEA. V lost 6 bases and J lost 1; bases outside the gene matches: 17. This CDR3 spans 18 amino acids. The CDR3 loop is CSVVLGQGVGLTNTEAFF. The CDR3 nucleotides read TGCAGCGTAGTCCTTGGACAGGGGGTAGGCTTAACGAACACTGAAGCTTTCTTT.

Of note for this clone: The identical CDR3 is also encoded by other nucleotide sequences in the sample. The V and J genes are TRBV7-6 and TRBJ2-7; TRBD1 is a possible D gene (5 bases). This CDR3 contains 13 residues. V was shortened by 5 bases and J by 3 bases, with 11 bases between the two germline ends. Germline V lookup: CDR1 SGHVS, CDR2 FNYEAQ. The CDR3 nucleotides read TGTGCCAGCAGCCCCCGGCAGGGCTACGAGCAGTACTTC. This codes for CASSPRQGYEQYF.

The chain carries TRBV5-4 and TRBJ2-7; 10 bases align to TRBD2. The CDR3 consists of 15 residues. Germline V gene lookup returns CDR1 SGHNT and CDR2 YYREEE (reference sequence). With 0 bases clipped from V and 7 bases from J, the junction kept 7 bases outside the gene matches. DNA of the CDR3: TGTGCCAGCAGCTTGGACCTAGCGGGAGAGCGGGAGCAGTACTTC. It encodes CASSLDLAGEREQYF.

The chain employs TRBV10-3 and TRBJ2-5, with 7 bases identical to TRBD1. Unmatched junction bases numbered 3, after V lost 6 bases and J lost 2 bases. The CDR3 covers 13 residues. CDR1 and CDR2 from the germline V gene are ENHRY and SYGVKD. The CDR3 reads CAISGQAQETQYF. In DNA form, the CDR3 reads TGTGCCATCAGCGGACAGGCTCAAGAGACCCAGTACTTC.